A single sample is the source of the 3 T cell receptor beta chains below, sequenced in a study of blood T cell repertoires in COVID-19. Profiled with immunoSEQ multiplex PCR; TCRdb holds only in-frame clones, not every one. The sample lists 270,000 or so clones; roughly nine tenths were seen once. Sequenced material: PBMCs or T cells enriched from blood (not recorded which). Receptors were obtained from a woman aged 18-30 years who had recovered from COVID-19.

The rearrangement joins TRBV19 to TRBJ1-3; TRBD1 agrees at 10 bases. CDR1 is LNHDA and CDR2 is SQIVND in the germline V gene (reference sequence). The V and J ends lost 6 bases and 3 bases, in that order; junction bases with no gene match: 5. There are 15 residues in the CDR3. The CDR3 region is CASRATGGRGNTIYF. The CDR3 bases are TGTGCCAGTAGAGCGACAGGGGGCCGTGGAAACACCATATATTTT.

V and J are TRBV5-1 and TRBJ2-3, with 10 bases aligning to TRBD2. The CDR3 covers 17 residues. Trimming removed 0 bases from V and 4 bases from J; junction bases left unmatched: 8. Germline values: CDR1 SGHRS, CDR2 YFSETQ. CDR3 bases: TGCGCCAGCAGCTTGGTAGGCGCTAGCGGGAGTGCAGATACGCAGTATTTT. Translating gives CASSLVGASGSADTQYF. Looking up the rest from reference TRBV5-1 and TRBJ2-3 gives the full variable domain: KAGVTQTPRYLIKTRGQQVTLSCSPISGHRSVSWYQQTPGQGLQFLFEYFSETQRNKGNFPGRFSGRQFSNSRSEMNVSTLELGDSALYLCASSLVGASGSADTQYFGPGTRLTVL.

The CDR3 loop is CASRSPGTGLINQPQHF. CDR3 nucleotides: TGTGCCAGTAGGTCACCCGGGACAGGGCTTATCAATCAGCCCCAGCATTTT. This chain links TRBV19 with TRBJ1-5; 9 bases are shared with TRBD1. CDR1 is LNHDA, CDR2 SQIVND, per germline (reference sequence). V trimming: 6 bases; J trimming: 3 bases; junction bases outside the gene matches: 12. The CDR3 runs to 17 residues.